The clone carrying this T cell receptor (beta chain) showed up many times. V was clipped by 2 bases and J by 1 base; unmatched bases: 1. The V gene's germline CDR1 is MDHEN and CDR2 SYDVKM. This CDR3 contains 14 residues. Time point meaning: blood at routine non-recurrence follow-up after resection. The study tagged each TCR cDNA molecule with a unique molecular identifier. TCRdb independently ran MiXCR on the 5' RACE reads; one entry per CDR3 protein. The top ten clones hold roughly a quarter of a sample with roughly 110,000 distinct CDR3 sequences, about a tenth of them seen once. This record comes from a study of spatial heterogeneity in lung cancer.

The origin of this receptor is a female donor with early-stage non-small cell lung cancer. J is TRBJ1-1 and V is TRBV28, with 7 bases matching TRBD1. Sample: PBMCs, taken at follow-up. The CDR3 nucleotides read TGTGCCAGCAGTTTAGACAGGGCGAACACTGAAGCTTTCTTT. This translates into CASSLDRANTEAFF.